Presented here are 14 T cell receptor beta chains from one specimen sequenced in a study of blood T cells in healthy people across ages. Sample-barcoded 5' priming and a J-beta primer mix drove a second PCR of roughly 7 to 11 cycles. TCRdb recomputed calls from the 5' RACE reads with MiXCR, one row per CDR3 protein. The top ten clones hold about 15% of a sample with about 640,000 distinct CDR3 sequences, 25% to 35% of them seen once. Sequenced sample: blood. These receptors originate from a woman older than 75 in good health.

The gene calls are TRBV20-1 and TRBJ1-1; D is possibly TRBD1 (5 bases). V lost 1 base to trimming and J lost 4 bases, with 7 bases between them. The germline CDR1 and CDR2 sequences are DFQATT and SNEGSKA (reference sequence). CDR3 length: 12 amino acids. The CDR3 is CSARGRVTEAFF. CDR3 DNA sequence: TGCAGTGCTAGAGGCAGGGTCACTGAAGCTTTCTTT.

This clonotype came up a few times. A much larger clone lies one base from this, so it may be a read error. This sequence joins TRBV11-2 and TRBJ2-1, with a weak D call TRBD2 (6 bases). Germline CDR1 is SGHAT and CDR2 is FQNNGV. The CDR3 is 15 residues long. This CDR3 is CAGSLGGASGVEQFF. The CDR3 DNA reads as TGTGCCGGCAGCTTAGGTGGGGCCTCGGGGGTTGAGCAGTTCTTC.

This clonotype was seen at least ten times. This sequence joins TRBV20-1 and TRBJ2-7; D is unresolved. The V end lost 5 bases, the J end lost 3 bases, and 17 bases lay between the germline ends. CDR1 DFQATT and CDR2 SNEGSKA come from the germline V gene (reference sequence). This CDR3 contains 14 residues. The CDR3 region has the DNA TGCAGTGCTTTGACGCAAAGTGGCAACTACGAGCAGTACTTC. This gives the protein CSALTQSGNYEQYF.

This clonotype was counted many times. The rearrangement links TRBV20-1 to TRBJ1-4, with D hard to call. CDR1 and CDR2 from the germline V gene are DFQATT and SNEGSKA (reference sequence). V was trimmed by 6 bases and J by 0 bases, leaving 8 bases between them. The CDR3 totals 13 residues. CDR3 residues: CSALTATNEKLFF. The CDR3 DNA follows: TGCAGTGCCTTGACCGCAACTAATGAAAAACTGTTTTTT.

In its sample, this clonotype was seen a few times. The V gene is TRBV9, the J gene TRBJ2-1; a possible D gene is TRBD1 (6 bases). The CDR3 sequence is 14 residues long. The germline V and J ends were trimmed by 1 base and 7 bases, with 12 bases remaining between them. The V gene's germline CDR1 is SGDLS and CDR2 YYNGEE. CDR3: CASSVTQGRNEQFF. The CDR3 DNA sequence: TGTGCCAGCAGCGTAACACAGGGTAGGAATGAGCAGTTCTTC. Filled out from reference TRBV9 and TRBJ2-1, the complete variable domain reads DSGVTQTPKHLITATGQRVTLRCSPRSGDLSVYWYQQSLDQGLQFLIQYYNGEERAKGNILERFSAQQFPDLHSELNLSSLELGDSALYFCASSVTQGRNEQFFGPGTRLTVL.

This clonotype was recorded many times. The chain links TRBV5-1 to TRBJ2-3; the D call may be TRBD1 or TRBD2 (6 bases each). The length of the CDR3 is 14 residues. The V gene lost 1 base and the J gene lost 3 bases, with 9 bases spanning the gap. In germline, CDR1 is SGHRS, CDR2 YFSETQ. The CDR3 DNA reads TGCGCCAGCAGCTTGTCGGGGGCTACAGATACGCAGTATTTT. It encodes CASSLSGATDTQYF.

A single count supports this clonotype. The junction differs from germline at one of its ends, possibly a read error. The rearrangement joins TRBV28 to TRBJ2-3; 12 nucleotides align to TRBD1. Germline V gene sequence: CDR1 MDHEN, CDR2 SYDVKM. The CDR3 runs 17 residues. For the CDR3, the DNA is TGTGCCTGCAGTTTATTCACCGGGACAGGGGGCCGCTATACGCAGTATTTT. It specifies CACSLFTGTGGRYTQYF.

The rearrangement links TRBV5-1 to TRBJ2-5; D unresolved. Deletions cut 1 base from V and 2 bases from J, with 6 bases between. The V gene's germline CDR1 is SGHRS and CDR2 YFSETQ. This CDR3 is 13 amino acids long. CDR3 coding DNA: TGCGCCAGCAGCTTGTCTTGGCAAGAGACCCAGTACTTC. Translated: CASSLSWQETQYF.

Of note for this clonotype: Just one base apart from a much larger clone, this may be a read error. As the CDR3 is not closed by the conserved phenylalanine or tryptophan, this likely results from a read error. This chain uses TRBV5-1 with TRBJ2-5; maybe TRBD2 (5 bases). CDR1 is SGHRS and CDR2 is YFSETQ in the germline V gene. The CDR3 contains 14 residues. V lost 4 bases to trimming and J lost 11 bases, with 21 bases between them. The CDR3 DNA reads as TGCGCCAGCAGCATGGCGGGCGACTACAATGAGCAGTACGTC. This gives the protein CASSMAGDYNEQYV.

J is TRBJ2-3 and V is TRBV28, with 11 bases lining up with TRBD1. The CDR3 loop spans 15 amino acids. Trimming took 5 bases from V and 6 from J; bases not matched to a gene: 7. CDR1 is MDHEN and CDR2 is SYDVKM in the germline V gene. As DNA, the CDR3 is TGTGCCAGCAGTATCCGGACAGGGGGCGTTGATACGCAGTATTTT. Translated: CASSIRTGGVDTQYF.

This clonotype has ten or more counts. This chain uses TRBV3-1 with TRBJ1-2, with TRBD1 as a possible D gene (5 bases). The germline V gene has CDR1 LGHDT and CDR2 YNNKEL (reference sequence). The germline V and J ends were trimmed by 4 bases and 4 bases, with 13 bases remaining between them. CDR3 length equals 14 residues. The CDR3 protein is CASSPGQRSYGYTF. The CDR3 DNA reads TGTGCCAGCAGCCCAGGACAAAGATCCTATGGCTACACCTTC.

The sample holds many counts of this clonotype. The V gene is TRBV6-6, the J gene TRBJ1-6; 7 nucleotides line up with TRBD1. CDR1 and CDR2 (germline): MNHNY, SVGAGI (reference sequence). J gave up 10 bases and V 3 bases, and 15 bases lay outside the gene matches. The CDR3 extends over 17 amino acids. The CDR3 sequence is CASSYYPPDRAGSPLHF. As DNA, the CDR3 is TGTGCCAGCAGTTATTATCCCCCCGACAGGGCGGGCTCACCCCTCCACTTT.

This clonotype was detected only a few times. A read error may explain this, as a much larger clone is one base away. The chain couples TRBV28 to TRBJ2-7; the D gene is possibly TRBD1 (5 bases). Per germline, CDR1 MDHEN and CDR2 SYDVKM. This CDR3 comprises 12 residues. CDR3 in DNA: TGTGTCAGCACCCGATCAGGGTACGAGCAGTACTTC. Translation gives CVSTRSGYEQYF.

This clonotype was recorded only once. This rearrangement joins TRBV20-1 to TRBJ2-3; the D gene is possibly TRBD2 (6 bases). The germline V gene encodes CDR1 DFQATT and CDR2 SNEGSKA (reference sequence). This CDR3 is 16 amino acids long. The V end was cut by 0 bases, the J end by 0 bases, with 13 bases between. The CDR3 DNA reads TGCAGTGCTAGAGAGTGGGGCCGGGGGAGCACAGATACGCAGTATTTT. The encoded protein is CSAREWGRGSTDTQYF.